This entry lists 25 T cell receptor beta chains sequenced from one sample in a study of cytomegalovirus exposure and HLA in healthy donors. Method: immunoSEQ multiplex PCR; TCRdb's copy keeps in-frame clones and lacks some. The sample has roughly 60,000 clones, around nine tenths seen once. The sample comprised PBMCs. The receptors come from a woman aged 25 to 39 in good health and CMV-seronegative.

The genes are TRBV10-3 and TRBJ1-2; D ambiguous. CDR3 size: 13 residues. The ends were cut back, 10 bases at V and 0 bases at J, with 12 bases in the middle. Germline lookup yields CDR1 ENHRY and CDR2 SYGVKD. DNA of the CDR3: TGTGCCAGCCTGGAGAGAGCTAACTATGGCTACACCTTC. Translated, it gives CASLERANYGYTF.

This chain joins TRBV16 and TRBJ1-4; D might be TRBD1 (5 bases). Germline V gives CDR1 KGHSY, CDR2 FQNENV. Between the trimmed V and J ends, which lost 4 bases and 7 bases, there was a span of 10 bases. This CDR3 region has 13 residues. CDR3 sequence: CASSPGRGEKLFF. The CDR3 DNA reads TGTGCCAGCAGCCCTGGGAGGGGTGAAAAACTGTTTTTT.

Note on this clone: Relative to the germline gene, one junction end is altered; a read error may explain this. The chain employs TRBV6-4 and TRBJ1-5; D is unclear. The CDR3 consists of 14 residues. The germline V gene encodes CDR1 MRHNA and CDR2 SNTAGT. This CDR3 is CATSPTSSNQPQHF. The CDR3 DNA sequence: TGTGCCACCAGTCCGACATCCAGTAATCAGCCCCAGCATTTT.

The chain joins TRBV27 to TRBJ1-1, with 10 bases identical to TRBD1. Germline V gives CDR1 MNHEY, CDR2 SMNVEV (reference sequence). The CDR3 loop spans 14 amino acids. The ends lost 6 bases at V and 5 bases at J; junction bases unmatched: 6. The CDR3 here is CASRTGGGNTEAFF. CDR3 DNA: TGTGCCAGCAGGACAGGGGGCGGAAATACTGAAGCTTTCTTT.

This clone was detected once. The chain couples TRBV5-4 to TRBJ2-2; possibly TRBD2 for D (6 bases). CDR1 SGHNT and CDR2 YYREEE come from the germline V gene (reference sequence). The CDR3 spans 14 residues. The ends were cut back, 4 bases at V and 6 bases at J, with 13 bases in the middle. CDR3 in amino acids: CASSTGGPPGELFF. The CDR3 DNA reads TGTGCCAGCAGCACTGGAGGGCCCCCCGGGGAGCTGTTTTTT.

This clone was picked up a small number of times. The chain carries TRBV18 and TRBJ1-5, with TRBD1 as a possible D gene (5 bases). Germline-derived CDR1 and CDR2 are KGHSH and LQKENI. CDR3 length: 19 amino acids. The ends were cut back, 5 bases at V and 6 bases at J, with 29 bases in the middle. The DNA of the CDR3 is TGTGCCAGCTCAGCTTCGGGACTCAAGAATCGAAGCGGAGGTCAGCCCCAGCATTTT. Translation: CASSASGLKNRSGGQPQHF.

The chain carries TRBV18 and TRBJ1-4; TRBD1 is a possible D gene (6 bases). CDR3 length: 15 amino acids. Germline CDR1 KGHSH, CDR2 LQKENI. The V and J ends lost 1 base and 7 bases respectively, with 13 bases between them. The CDR3 DNA sequence: TGTGCCAGCTCACCACGGGACACATATGGTGAAAAACTGTTTTTT. It encodes CASSPRDTYGEKLFF.

The V call is TRBV21-1, the J call TRBJ2-7; the table's D call, TRBD1, was not checked against the DNA. TRBV21-1 has pseudogene status. CDR3 length: 15 amino acids. The CDR3 sequence: CASRPGTGGAGEQYF. The CDR3 nucleotides read TGTGCCAGCAGGCCTGGGACAGGGGGCGCGGGGGAGCAGTACTTC.

This chain uses TRBV6-1 with TRBJ1-5; D unclear. The CDR3 has 13 amino acids. The germline V gene encodes CDR1 MNHNS and CDR2 SASEGT. The V end was cut by 8 bases, the J end by 0 bases, with 8 bases between. CDR3 DNA: TGTGCCAGCTGCCAGTATAGCAATCAGCCCCAGCATTTT. Protein: CASCQYSNQPQHF.

This clone was found once. The chain employs TRBV11-2 and TRBJ1-1; no clear D. There are 16 residues in the CDR3. The V and J ends lost 4 bases and 8 bases respectively, with 23 bases between them. Looked up from germline, CDR1 is SGHAT and CDR2 is FQNNGV. The CDR3 spells CASSSSLDNFFLEAFF. The CDR3 nucleotides read TGTGCCAGCAGCTCATCGTTAGATAACTTTTTCTTAGAAGCTTTCTTT.

The chain has TRBV18 and TRBJ2-3; weak D call: TRBD1 (6 bases). The germline V and J ends were trimmed by 0 bases and 0 bases, with 10 bases remaining between them. This CDR3 has 16 amino acids. From germline, CDR1 is KGHSH and CDR2 LQKENI. In nucleotides, the CDR3 is TGTGCCAGCTCACCACCGAGACAGGCTAGCACAGATACGCAGTATTTT. It translates to CASSPPRQASTDTQYF.

The chain is built from TRBV4-3 and TRBJ2-7; 8 bases are a match to TRBD2. The CDR3 covers 17 residues. The J segment lost 0 bases and the V segment lost 5 bases, leaving 12 bases of the junction unmatched. CDR1 and CDR2 (germline): LGHNA, YSLEER. The CDR3 DNA reads as TGCGCCAGCAGCGTAGGTCGGCGGGAGGCCCCCTCCTACGAGCAGTACTTC. Translated, it gives CASSVGRREAPSYEQYF.

The rearrangement uses TRBV4-1 and TRBJ2-1; 8 positions match TRBD2. This CDR3 contains 17 residues. Per germline, CDR1 MGHRA and CDR2 YSYEKL. V lost 2 bases to trimming and J lost 4 bases; unmatched junction nucleotides: 10. CDR3 region: CASSQTDLAGGYNEQFF. CDR3 DNA sequence: TGCGCCAGCAGCCAAACTGACCTAGCGGGTGGATACAATGAGCAGTTCTTC.

V and J are TRBV14 and TRBJ2-7; D is possibly TRBD2 (6 bases). The CDR3 length is 17 residues. V lost 1 base and J 3 bases, leaving 19 bases between the germline ends. In germline, CDR1 is SGHDN, CDR2 FVKESK. CDR3 residues: CASSQAVWGERLYEQYF. The CDR3 region has the DNA TGTGCCAGCAGCCAAGCCGTTTGGGGGGAGCGCCTCTACGAGCAGTACTTC.

This chain connects TRBV11-2 to TRBJ2-5; weak D call: TRBD2 (6 bases). The germline gives CDR1 SGHAT, CDR2 FQNNGV. V lost 2 bases to trimming and J lost 5 bases, with 9 bases between them. The CDR3 has 13 residues. CDR3 loop: CASSLSGAETQYF. The CDR3 DNA reads as TGTGCCAGCAGCTTATCGGGAGCTGAGACCCAGTACTTC.

This chain connects TRBV6-1 to TRBJ1-1; TRBD1 is a possible D gene (5 bases). The CDR3 covers 15 residues. Between the trimmed V and J ends, which lost 3 bases and 4 bases, there was a span of 15 bases. Germline assignment: CDR1 MNHNS and CDR2 SASEGT. CDR3 loop: CASSERRGAVTEAFF. Written as DNA, the CDR3 is TGTGCCAGCAGTGAGAGGAGGGGCGCGGTCACTGAAGCTTTCTTT.

The rearrangement uses TRBV11-2 and TRBJ2-5, with D possibly matching TRBD1 (5 bases). The end of the DNA is better explained by TRBJ2-7, so the J call may be wrong. Germline CDR1 SGHAT, CDR2 FQNNGV. CDR3 length equals 14 residues. CDR3 residues: CASSLGARAGEQYF. CDR3 nucleotides: TGTGCCAGCAGCTTAGGGGCCAGGGCTGGCGAGCAGTACTTC.

V usage is TRBV27 and J usage is TRBJ1-2; 7 nucleotides agree with TRBD1. CDR1 is MNHEY and CDR2 is SMNVEV in the germline V gene (reference sequence). V lost 6 bases and J lost 4; bases outside the gene matches: 8. This CDR3 is built from 14 residues. This CDR3 reads CASSGTDTLYGYTF. The DNA of the CDR3 is TGTGCCAGCAGCGGGACAGACACGCTCTATGGCTACACCTTC.

In its sample, this clone was seen a few times. The chain combines TRBV25-1 with TRBJ2-1; D unclear. Germline CDR1 reads MGHDK; CDR2 reads SYGVNS. This CDR3 is 15 amino acids long. Deletions cut 1 base from V and 2 bases from J, with 9 bases between. The CDR3 nucleotides are TGTGCCAGCAGTGAATTTAACGGAGCCTACAATGAGCAGTTCTTC. Protein sequence: CASSEFNGAYNEQFF.

The CDR3 DNA reads TGTGCCAGCAGTCAACGAGAGGGGGCGCGAACTGAAGCTTTCTTT. As protein: CASSQREGARTEAFF. The V and J genes are TRBV6-6 and TRBJ1-1, with TRBD1 matching over 7 bases. The CDR3 totals 15 residues. V was clipped by 5 bases and J by 5 bases; unmatched bases: 11. The germline V gene has CDR1 MNHNY and CDR2 SVGAGI (reference sequence).

The chain employs TRBV15 and TRBJ1-5, with D unclear. The V end was cut by 0 bases, the J end by 9 bases, with 18 bases between. Per the germline V gene, CDR1 is LNHNV and CDR2 is YYDKDF (reference sequence). CDR3 size: 16 residues. CDR3 nucleotide sequence: TGTGCCACCAGCAGAGATCCCTGGGCCGGCACCGGGCCCCAGCATTTT. Amino acid sequence: CATSRDPWAGTGPQHF.

The rearrangement uses TRBV29-1 and TRBJ2-7, with 9 bases lining up with TRBD1. V dropped 7 bases and J dropped 6; count of bases not matched to a gene: 7. Germline CDR1 is SQVTM and CDR2 is ANQGSEA. This CDR3 is 12 amino acids long. The DNA for the CDR3 is TGCAGCGCCGGGGACAGGGTGAGCGAGCAGTACTTC. Protein product: CSAGDRVSEQYF.

The J gene is TRBJ2-7, the V gene TRBV6-1, with 11 bases aligning to TRBD2. The germline V gene encodes CDR1 MNHNS and CDR2 SASEGT. The J segment lost 7 bases and the V segment lost 8 bases, leaving 1 base of the junction unmatched. CDR3 length equals 11 residues. Here the CDR3 reads CASRLAGEQYF. The DNA of the CDR3 is TGTGCCAGCCGACTAGCGGGAGAGCAGTACTTC.

The chain has TRBV28 and TRBJ2-7; a weak D match, TRBD1 (6 bases). The V end lost 5 bases, the J end lost 3 bases, and 14 bases lay between the germline ends. Germline CDR1 is MDHEN and CDR2 is SYDVKM. The CDR3 totals 14 residues. The CDR3 loop is CASSLVKGVYEQYF. The CDR3 DNA sequence: TGTGCCAGCAGTCTCGTAAAGGGGGTCTACGAGCAGTACTTC.

The chain has TRBV21-1 and TRBJ2-7; the D call in the table, TRBD2, was not verified against the DNA. TRBV21-1 is classified as a pseudogene. The CDR3 has 10 residues. The DNA for the CDR3 is TGTGCCAGCACGCGGGACGAGCAGTACTTC. Amino acid sequence: CASTRDEQYF.